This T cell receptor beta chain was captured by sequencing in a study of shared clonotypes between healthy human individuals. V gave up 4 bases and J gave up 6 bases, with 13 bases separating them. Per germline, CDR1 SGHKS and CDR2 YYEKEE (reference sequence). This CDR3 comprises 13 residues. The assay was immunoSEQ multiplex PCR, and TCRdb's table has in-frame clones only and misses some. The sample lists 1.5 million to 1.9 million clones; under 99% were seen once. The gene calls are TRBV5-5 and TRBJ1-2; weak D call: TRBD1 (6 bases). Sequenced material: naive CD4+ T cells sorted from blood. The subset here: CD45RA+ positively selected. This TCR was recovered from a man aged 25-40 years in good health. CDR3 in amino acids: CASSETGIDGYTF. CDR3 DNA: TGTGCCAGCAGCGAGACAGGAATCGATGGCTACACCTTC.